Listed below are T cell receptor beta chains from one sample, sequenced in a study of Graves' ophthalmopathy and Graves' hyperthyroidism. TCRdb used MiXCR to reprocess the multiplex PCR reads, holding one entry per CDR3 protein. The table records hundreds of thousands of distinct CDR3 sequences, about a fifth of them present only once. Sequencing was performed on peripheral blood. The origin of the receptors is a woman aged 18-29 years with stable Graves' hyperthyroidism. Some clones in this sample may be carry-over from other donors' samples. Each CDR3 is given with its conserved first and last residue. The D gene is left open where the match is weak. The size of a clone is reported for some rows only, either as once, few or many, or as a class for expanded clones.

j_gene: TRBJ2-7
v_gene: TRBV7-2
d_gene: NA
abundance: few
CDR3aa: CASSSRGGMSYEQYF
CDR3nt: TGTGCCAGCAGCTCGAGAGGGGGAATGTCCTACGAGCAGTACTTC

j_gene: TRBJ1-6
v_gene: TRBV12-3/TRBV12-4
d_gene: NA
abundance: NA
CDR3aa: CASRISGTNNSPLHF
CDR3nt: TGTGCCAGCCGGATCTCCGGGACCAATAATTCACCCCTCCACTTT

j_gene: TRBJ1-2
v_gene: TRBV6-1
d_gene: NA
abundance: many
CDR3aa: CASSAPYYGYTF
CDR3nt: TGTGCCAGCAGTGCACCATACTATGGCTACACCTTC

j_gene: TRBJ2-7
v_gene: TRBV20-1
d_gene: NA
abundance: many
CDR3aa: CSARVPFYEQYF
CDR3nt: TGCAGTGCTAGAGTGCCTTTTTACGAGCAGTACTTC

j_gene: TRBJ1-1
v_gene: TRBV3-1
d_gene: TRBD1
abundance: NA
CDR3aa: CASSQDGNRGTEAFF
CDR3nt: TGTGCCAGCAGCCAAGATGGCAACAGGGGCACTGAAGCTTTCTTT

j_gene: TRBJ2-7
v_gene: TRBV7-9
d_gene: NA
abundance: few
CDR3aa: CASSPWTAAYEQYF
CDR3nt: TGTGCCAGCAGCCCCTGGACAGCAGCCTACGAGCAGTACTTC

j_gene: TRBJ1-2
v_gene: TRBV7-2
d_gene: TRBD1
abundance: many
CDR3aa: CASSPTGTGGNGGYTF
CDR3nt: TGTGCCAGCAGCCCTACCGGGACAGGGGGCAATGGAGGCTACACCTTC

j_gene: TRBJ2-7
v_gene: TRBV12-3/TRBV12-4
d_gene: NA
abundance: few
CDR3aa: CASSFTAGLYEQYF
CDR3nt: TGTGCCAGCAGTTTCACAGCGGGCCTTTACGAGCAGTACTTC

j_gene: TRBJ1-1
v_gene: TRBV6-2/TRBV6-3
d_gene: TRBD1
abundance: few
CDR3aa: CASSPQQGTSNTEAFF
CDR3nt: TGTGCCAGCAGCCCCCAACAGGGGACCTCGAACACTGAAGCTTTCTTT

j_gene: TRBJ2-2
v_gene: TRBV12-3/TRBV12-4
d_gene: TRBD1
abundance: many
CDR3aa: CASSTGGETEELFF
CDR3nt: TGTGCCAGCAGTACAGGGGGCGAAACCGAGGAGCTGTTTTTT

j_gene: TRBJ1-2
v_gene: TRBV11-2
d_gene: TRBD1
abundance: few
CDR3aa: CASSLEAGTGGSYTF
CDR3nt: TGTGCCAGCAGCTTAGAGGCAGGGACAGGGGGTTCGTACACCTTC

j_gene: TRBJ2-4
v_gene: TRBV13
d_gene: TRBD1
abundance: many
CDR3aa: CASSAAGGADKNIQYF
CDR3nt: TGTGCCAGCAGCGCTGCAGGGGGCGCCGACAAAAACATTCAGTACTTC

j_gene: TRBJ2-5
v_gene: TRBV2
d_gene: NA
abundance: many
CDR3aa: CAGGGDRAQETQYF
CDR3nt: TGTGCCGGGGGGGGCGACAGGGCCCAAGAGACCCAGTACTTC

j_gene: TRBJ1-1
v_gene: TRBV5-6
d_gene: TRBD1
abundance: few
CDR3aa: CASSLAGTVSSTEAFF
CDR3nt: TGTGCCAGCAGCTTGGCGGGGACAGTGTCGTCCACTGAAGCTTTCTTT

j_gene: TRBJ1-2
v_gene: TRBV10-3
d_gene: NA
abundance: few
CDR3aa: CAISVDRVNYGYTF
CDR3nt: TGTGCCATCAGTGTGGACAGAGTTAACTATGGCTACACCTTC

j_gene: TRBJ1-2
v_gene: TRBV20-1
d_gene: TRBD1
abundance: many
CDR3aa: CSASVVGGQANYGYTF
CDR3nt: TGCAGTGCTAGTGTAGTGGGAGGACAGGCCAACTATGGCTACACCTTC

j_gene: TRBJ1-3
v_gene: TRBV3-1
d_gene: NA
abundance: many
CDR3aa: CASSQELLASGNTIYF
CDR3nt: TGTGCCAGCAGCCAAGAGCTATTGGCCTCTGGAAACACCATATATTTT

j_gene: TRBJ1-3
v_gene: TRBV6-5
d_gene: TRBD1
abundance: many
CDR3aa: CASSYSTGTGNTIYF
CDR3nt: TGTGCCAGCAGTTACTCGACAGGGACTGGAAACACCATATATTTT

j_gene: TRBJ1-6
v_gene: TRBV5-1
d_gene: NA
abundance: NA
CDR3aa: CASSLRAGDNSPLHF
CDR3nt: TGCGCCAGCAGCTTGCGGGCAGGGGATAATTCACCCCTCCACTTT

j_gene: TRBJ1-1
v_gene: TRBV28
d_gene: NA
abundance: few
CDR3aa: CASSPPGAPLLNTEAFF
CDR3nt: TGTGCCAGCAGTCCCCCGGGGGCGCCTTTATTGAATACTGAAGCTTTCTTT

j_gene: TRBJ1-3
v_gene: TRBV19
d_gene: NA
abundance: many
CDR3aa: CASSIQAVPGNTIYF
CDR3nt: TGTGCCAGTAGTATACAAGCAGTACCGGGAAACACCATATATTTT

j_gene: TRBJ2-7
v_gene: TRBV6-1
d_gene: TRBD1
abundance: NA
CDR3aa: CASSAPRQGRGYEQYF
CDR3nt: TGTGCCAGCAGTGCCCCAAGACAGGGCAGAGGCTACGAGCAGTACTTC

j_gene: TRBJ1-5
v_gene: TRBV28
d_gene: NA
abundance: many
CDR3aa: CASNAGNQPQHF
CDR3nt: TGTGCCAGCAATGCGGGCAATCAGCCCCAGCATTTT

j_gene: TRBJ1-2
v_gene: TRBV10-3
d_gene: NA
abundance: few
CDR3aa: CAISESFPNYGYTF
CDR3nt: TGTGCCATCAGTGAGTCGTTTCCAAACTATGGCTACACCTTC

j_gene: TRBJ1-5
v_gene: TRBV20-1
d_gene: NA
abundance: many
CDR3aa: CSARSRQGNQPQHF
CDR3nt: TGCAGTGCTAGAAGTCGTCAGGGCAATCAGCCCCAGCATTTT

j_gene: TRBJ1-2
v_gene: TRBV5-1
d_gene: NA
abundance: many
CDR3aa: CASSTDTFYGYTF
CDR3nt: TGCGCCAGCAGCACGGATACTTTCTATGGCTACACCTTC

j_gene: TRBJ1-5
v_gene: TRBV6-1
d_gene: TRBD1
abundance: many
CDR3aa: CASGQGQEPQHF
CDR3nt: TGTGCCAGTGGACAGGGGCAGGAGCCCCAGCATTTT

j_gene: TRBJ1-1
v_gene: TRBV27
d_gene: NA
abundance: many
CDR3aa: CASASSGTTEAFF
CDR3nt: TGTGCCAGCGCCTCGTCGGGGACCACTGAAGCTTTCTTT

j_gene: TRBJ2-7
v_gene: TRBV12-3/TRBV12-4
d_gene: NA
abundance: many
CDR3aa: CASSLYRAEKSYEQYF
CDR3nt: TGTGCCAGCAGTTTATATAGGGCAGAGAAATCCTACGAGCAGTACTTC

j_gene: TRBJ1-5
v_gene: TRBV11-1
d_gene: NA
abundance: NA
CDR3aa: CASSLGQGRVDQPQHF
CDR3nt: TGTGCCAGCAGCTTAGGGCAGGGGAGAGTGGATCAGCCCCAGCATTTT

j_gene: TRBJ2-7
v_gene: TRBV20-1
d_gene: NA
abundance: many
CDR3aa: CSNSGINYEQYF
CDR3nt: TGCAGTAATAGCGGTATTAATTACGAGCAGTACTTC

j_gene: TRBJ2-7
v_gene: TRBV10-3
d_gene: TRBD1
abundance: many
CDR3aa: CAISDRTGLSYEQYF
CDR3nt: TGTGCCATCAGTGACCGGACAGGCCTCTCCTACGAGCAGTACTTC

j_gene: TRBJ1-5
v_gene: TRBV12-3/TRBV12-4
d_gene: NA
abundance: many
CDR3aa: CASSHYSYQPQHF
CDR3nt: TGTGCCAGCAGCCACTACTCTTATCAGCCCCAGCATTTT

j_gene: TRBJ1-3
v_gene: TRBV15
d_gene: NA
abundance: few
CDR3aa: CATSREPPGSGNTIYF
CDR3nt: TGTGCCACCAGCAGAGAACCTCCAGGGTCTGGAAACACCATATATTTT

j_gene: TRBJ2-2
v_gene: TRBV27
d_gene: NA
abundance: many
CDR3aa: CASGTEANTGELFF
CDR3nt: TGTGCCAGCGGGACGGAAGCGAACACCGGGGAGCTGTTTTTT

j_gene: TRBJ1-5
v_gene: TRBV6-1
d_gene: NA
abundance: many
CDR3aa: CASSGGTTYSNQPQHF
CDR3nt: TGTGCCAGCAGTGGGGGGACAACGTATAGCAATCAGCCCCAGCATTTT

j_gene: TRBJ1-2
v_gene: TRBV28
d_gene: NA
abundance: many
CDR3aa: CASSSAGGIYGYTF
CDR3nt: TGTGCCAGCAGTTCCGCGGGGGGGATCTATGGCTACACCTTC

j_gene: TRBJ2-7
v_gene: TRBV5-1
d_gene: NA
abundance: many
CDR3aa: CASSLGMSSTYEQYF
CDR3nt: TGCGCCAGCAGCTTGGGAATGTCGTCGACCTACGAGCAGTACTTC

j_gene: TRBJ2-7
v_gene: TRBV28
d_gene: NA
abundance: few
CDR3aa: CASSFIGYEQYF
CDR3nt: TGTGCCAGCAGTTTCATAGGGTACGAGCAGTACTTC

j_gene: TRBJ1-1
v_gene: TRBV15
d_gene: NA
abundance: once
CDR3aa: CATSSEQEGAEAFF
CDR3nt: TGTGCCACCAGCAGTGAACAGGAGGGGGCTGAAGCTTTCTTT

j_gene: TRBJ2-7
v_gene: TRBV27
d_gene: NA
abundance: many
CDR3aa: CASSFVAGEIYEQYF
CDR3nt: TGTGCCAGCAGTTTCGTGGCGGGTGAAATCTACGAGCAGTACTTC

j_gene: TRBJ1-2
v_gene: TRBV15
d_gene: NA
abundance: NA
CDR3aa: CATSRGDGNYGYTF
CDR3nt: TGTGCCACCAGCAGGGGGGACGGCAACTATGGCTACACCTTC

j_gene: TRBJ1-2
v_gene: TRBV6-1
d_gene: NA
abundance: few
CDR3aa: CASSGQKDPAGYTF
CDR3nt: TGTGCCAGCAGTGGTCAGAAGGACCCCGCGGGCTACACCTTC

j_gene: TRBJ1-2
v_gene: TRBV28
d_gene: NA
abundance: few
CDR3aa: CASSSGIDGYTF
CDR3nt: TGTGCCAGCAGCTCAGGGATAGATGGCTACACCTTC

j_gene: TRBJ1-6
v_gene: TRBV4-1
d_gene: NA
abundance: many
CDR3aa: CASSRQENSPLHF
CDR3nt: TGCGCCAGCAGCCGGCAGGAGAATTCACCCCTCCACTTT

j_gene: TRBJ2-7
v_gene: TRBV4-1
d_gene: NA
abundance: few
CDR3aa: CASSQGRGGNAYEQYF
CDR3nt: TGCGCCAGCAGCCAAGGTCGGGGTGGGAATGCCTACGAGCAGTACTTC

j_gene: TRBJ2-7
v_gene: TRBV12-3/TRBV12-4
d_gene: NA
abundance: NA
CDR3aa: CASSSGTLNEQYF
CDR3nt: TGTGCCAGCAGTTCCGGGACTCTTAACGAGCAGTACTTC

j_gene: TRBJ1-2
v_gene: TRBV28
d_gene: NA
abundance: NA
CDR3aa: CASRTTARTEDYGYTF
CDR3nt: TGTGCCAGCAGGACGACCGCGAGGACCGAGGACTATGGCTACACCTTC

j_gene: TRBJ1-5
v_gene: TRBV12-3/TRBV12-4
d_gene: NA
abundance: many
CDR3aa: CASSPKQGGNQPQHF
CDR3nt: TGTGCCAGCAGTCCCAAACAGGGTGGCAATCAGCCCCAGCATTTT

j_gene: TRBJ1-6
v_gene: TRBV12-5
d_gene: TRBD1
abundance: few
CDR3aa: CASGLAGQGYNSPLHF
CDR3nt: TGTGCTAGTGGTTTGGCCGGACAGGGCTATAATTCACCCCTCCACTTT

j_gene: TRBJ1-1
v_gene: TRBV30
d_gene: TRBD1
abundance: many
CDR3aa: CAWSVGQGGSTEAFF
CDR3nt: TGTGCCTGGAGTGTAGGACAGGGAGGGAGCACTGAAGCTTTCTTT

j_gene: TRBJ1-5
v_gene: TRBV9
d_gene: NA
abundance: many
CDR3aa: CASSVGGDGNQPQHF
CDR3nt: TGTGCCAGCAGCGTAGGAGGGGATGGCAATCAGCCCCAGCATTTT

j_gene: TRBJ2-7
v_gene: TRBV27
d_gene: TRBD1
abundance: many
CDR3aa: CASSLRWGTGREQYF
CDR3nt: TGTGCCAGCAGTTTACGGTGGGGGACAGGGCGCGAGCAGTACTTC

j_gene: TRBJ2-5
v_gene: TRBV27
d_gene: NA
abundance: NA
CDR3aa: CASSRGDSGEETQYF
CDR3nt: TGTGCCAGCAGTAGAGGGGATAGCGGAGAAGAGACCCAGTACTTC

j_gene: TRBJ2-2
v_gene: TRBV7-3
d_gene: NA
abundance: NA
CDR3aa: CASSPEGSGELFF
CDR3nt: TGTGCCAGCAGCCCCGAGGGCAGCGGGGAGCTGTTTTTT

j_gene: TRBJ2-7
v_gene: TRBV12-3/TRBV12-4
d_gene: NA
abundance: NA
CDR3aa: CASSLYPEQIYEQYF
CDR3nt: TGTGCCAGCAGTTTATATCCGGAACAGATCTACGAGCAGTACTTC

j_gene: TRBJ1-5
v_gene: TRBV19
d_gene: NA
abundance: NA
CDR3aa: CASSTRDRAQHF
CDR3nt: TGTGCCAGTAGTACCCGAGATCGGGCCCAGCATTTT

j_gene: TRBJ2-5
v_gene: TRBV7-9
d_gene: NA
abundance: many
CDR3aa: CASSLRLAETQYF
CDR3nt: TGTGCCAGCAGCCTTCGGCTAGCTGAGACCCAGTACTTC

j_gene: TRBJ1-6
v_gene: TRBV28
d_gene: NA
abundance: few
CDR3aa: CASRKTSPSSYNSPLHF
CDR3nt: TGTGCCAGCAGGAAGACAAGCCCCAGCTCCTATAATTCACCCCTCCACTTT

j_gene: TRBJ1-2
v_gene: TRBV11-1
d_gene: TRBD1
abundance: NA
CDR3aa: CASSLGSARGLGYTF
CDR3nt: TGTGCCAGCAGCTTAGGGTCGGCCAGGGGGCTTGGCTACACCTTC